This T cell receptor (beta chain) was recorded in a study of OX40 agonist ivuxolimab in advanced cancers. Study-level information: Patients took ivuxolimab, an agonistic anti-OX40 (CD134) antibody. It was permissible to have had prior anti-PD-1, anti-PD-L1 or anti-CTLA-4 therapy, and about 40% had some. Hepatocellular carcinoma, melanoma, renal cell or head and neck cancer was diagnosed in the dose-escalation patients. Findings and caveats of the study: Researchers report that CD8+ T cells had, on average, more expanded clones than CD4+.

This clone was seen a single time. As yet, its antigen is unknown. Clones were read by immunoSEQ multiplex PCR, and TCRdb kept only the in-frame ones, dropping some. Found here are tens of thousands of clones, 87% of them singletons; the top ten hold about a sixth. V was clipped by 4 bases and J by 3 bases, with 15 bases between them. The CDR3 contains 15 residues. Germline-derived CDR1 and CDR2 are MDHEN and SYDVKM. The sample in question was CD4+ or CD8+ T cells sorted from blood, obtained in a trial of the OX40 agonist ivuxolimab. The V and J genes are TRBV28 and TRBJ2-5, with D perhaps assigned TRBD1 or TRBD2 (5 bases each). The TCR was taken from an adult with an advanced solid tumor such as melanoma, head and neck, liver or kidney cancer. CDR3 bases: TGTGCCAGCAGTTGGGTTAGAGGGGTAAAAGAGACCCAGTACTTC. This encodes CASSWVRGVKETQYF.